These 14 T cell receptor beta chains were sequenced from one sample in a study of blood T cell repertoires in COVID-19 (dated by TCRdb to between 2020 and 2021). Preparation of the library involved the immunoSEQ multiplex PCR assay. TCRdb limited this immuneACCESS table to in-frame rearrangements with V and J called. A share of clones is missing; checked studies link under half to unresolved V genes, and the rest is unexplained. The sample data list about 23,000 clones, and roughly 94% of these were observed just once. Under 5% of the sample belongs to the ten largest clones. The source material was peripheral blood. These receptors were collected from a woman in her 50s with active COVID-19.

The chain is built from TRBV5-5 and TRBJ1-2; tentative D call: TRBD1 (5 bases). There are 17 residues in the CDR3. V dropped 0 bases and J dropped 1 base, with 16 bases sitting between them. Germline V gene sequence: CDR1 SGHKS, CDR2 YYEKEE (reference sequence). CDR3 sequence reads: CASSLAGGVDLNYGYTF. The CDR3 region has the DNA TGTGCCAGCAGCTTGGCCGGAGGGGTGGATCTTAACTATGGCTACACCTTC. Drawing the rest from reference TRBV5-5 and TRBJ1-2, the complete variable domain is DAGVTQSPTHLIKTRGQQVTLRCSPISGHKSVSWYQQVLGQGPQFIFQYYEKEERGRGNFPDRFSARQFPNYSSELNVNALLLGDSALYLCASSLAGGVDLNYGYTFGSGTRLTVV.

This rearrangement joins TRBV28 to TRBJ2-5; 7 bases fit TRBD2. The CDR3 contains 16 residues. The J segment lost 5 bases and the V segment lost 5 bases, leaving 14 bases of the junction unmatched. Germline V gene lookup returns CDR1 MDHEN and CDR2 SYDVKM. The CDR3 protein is CASSVPPDLAVETQYF. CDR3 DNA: TGTGCCAGCAGTGTCCCCCCTGACCTAGCGGTTGAGACCCAGTACTTC. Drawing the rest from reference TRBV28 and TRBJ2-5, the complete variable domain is DVKVTQSSRYLVKRTGEKVFLECVQDMDHENMFWYRQDPGLGLRLIYFSYDVKMKEKGDIPEGYSVSREKKERFSLILESASTNQTSMYLCASSVPPDLAVETQYFGPGTRLLVL.

The CDR3 protein is CASSPPGTHSNQPQHF. In DNA form, the CDR3 reads TGTGCCAGCTCACCCCCCGGGACTCATAGCAATCAGCCCCAGCATTTT. The chain employs TRBV18 and TRBJ1-5; D is perhaps TRBD1 (5 bases). There are 16 residues in the CDR3. V gave up 3 bases and J gave up 0 bases, with 12 bases separating them. Germline CDR1 KGHSH, CDR2 LQKENI.

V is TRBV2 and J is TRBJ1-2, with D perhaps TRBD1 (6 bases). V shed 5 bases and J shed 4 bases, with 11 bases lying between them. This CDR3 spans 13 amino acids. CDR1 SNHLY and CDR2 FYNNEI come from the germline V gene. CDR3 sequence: CASSTGQSYGYTF. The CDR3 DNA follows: TGTGCCAGCAGTACCGGACAGTCCTATGGCTACACCTTC.

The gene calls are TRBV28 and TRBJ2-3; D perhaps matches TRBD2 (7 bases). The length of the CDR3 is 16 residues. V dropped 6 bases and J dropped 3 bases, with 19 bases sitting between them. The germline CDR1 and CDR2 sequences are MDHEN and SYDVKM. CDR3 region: CASRNPGGGLTDTQYF. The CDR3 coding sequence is TGTGCCAGCAGGAACCCGGGGGGCGGCTTAACAGATACGCAGTATTTT.

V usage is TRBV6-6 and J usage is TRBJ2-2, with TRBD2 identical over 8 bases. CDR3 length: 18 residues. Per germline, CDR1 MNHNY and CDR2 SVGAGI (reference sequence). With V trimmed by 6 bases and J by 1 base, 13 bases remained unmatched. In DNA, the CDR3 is TGTGCCAGCAGCCGACAATCGGGGGGGCGCGGGAACACCGGGGAGCTGTTTTTT. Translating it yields CASSRQSGGRGNTGELFF.

CDR3 residues: CASSFQGAAGELFF. CDR3 bases: TGCGCCAGCAGCTTCCAGGGGGCTGCCGGGGAGCTGTTTTTT. The genes are TRBV5-1 and TRBJ2-2; 8 bases are shared with TRBD1. V shed 2 bases, J shed 6 bases, and the junction held 3 bases outside the gene matches. Germline-derived CDR1 and CDR2 are SGHRS and YFSETQ. This CDR3 region has 14 residues.

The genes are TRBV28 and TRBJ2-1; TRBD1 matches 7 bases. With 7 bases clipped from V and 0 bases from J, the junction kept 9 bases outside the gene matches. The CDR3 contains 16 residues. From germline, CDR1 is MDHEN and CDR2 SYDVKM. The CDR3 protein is CASITGAVSSYNEQFF. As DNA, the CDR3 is TGTGCCAGCATCACAGGGGCGGTAAGCTCCTACAATGAGCAGTTCTTC.

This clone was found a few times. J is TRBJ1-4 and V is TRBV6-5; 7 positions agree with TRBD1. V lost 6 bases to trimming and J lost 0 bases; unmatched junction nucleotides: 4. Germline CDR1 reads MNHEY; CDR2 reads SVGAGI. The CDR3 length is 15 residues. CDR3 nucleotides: TGTGCCAGCAGATCCACAGGGGCAACTAATGAAAAACTGTTTTTT. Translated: CASRSTGATNEKLFF.

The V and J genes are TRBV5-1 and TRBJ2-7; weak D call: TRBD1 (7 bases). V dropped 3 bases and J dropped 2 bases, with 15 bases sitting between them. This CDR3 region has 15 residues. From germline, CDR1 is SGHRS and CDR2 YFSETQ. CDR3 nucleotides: TGCGCCAGCAGCTGGGGCGGGACAGCTACCTACGAGCAGTACTTC. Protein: CASSWGGTATYEQYF.

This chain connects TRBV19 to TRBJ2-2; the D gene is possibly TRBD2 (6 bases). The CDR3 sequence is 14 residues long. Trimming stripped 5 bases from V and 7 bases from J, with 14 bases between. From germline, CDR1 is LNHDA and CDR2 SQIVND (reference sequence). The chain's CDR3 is CASSAAGSGGELFF. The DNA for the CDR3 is TGTGCCAGTAGTGCGGCGGGATCCGGCGGGGAGCTGTTTTTT.

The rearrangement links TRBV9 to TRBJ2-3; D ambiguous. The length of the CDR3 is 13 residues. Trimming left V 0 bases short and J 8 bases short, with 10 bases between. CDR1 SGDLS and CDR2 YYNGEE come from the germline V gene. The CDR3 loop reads CASSVAPFRTQYF. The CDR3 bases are TGTGCCAGCAGCGTAGCCCCGTTTCGTACGCAGTATTTT.

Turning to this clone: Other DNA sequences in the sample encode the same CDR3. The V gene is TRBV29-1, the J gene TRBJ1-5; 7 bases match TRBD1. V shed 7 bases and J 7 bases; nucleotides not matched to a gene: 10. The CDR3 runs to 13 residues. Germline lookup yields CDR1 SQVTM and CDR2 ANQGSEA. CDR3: CSAVQGLGQPQHF. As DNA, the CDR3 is TGCAGCGCCGTACAGGGGTTGGGGCAGCCCCAGCATTTT. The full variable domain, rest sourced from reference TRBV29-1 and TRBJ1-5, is SAVISQKPSRDICQRGTSLTIQCQVDSQVTMMFWYRQQPGQSLTLIATANQGSEATYESGFVIDKFPISRPNLTFSTLTVSNMSPEDSSIYLCSAVQGLGQPQHFGDGTRLSIL.

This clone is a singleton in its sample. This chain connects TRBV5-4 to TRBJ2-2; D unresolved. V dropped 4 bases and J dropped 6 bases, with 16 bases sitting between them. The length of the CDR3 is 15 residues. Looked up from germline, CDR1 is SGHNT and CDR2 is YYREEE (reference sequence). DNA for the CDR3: TGTGCCAGCAGCCTCCCCGGAGATGCCTCCGGGGAGCTGTTTTTT. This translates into CASSLPGDASGELFF.